Listed below are T cell receptor beta chains from one sample, sequenced in a study of identical twins. TCRdb re-called the 5' RACE reads with MiXCR, one entry per CDR3 protein. The sample carries about 660,000 distinct CDR3 sequences, 8.5% to 9% recorded once. The data also belong to a second study, concerning yellow fever vaccine responses in identical twins.

Sequenced sample: PBMCs. The receptors stem from a woman younger than 35 in good health. Both conserved end residues are part of each CDR3. D genes are given only for firm matches. Size is stated for part of the rows, as once, few or many counts, or as a class when the clone is expanded.

-	-	TRBV12-5	TRBJ2-1	TGTGCTAGTGGTTCGACCGGTCTGAATGAGCAGTTCTTC	CASGSTGLNEQFF
TRBD2	-	TRBV4-1	TRBJ2-7	TGCGCCAGCAGCCAAGAGTCCAGCGGGAGGGTTATGCACGAGCAGTACTTC	CASSQESSGRVMHEQYF
TRBD2	few	TRBV15	TRBJ2-3	TGTGCCACCAGCTTGGACTCGAGTAGCGGGAGGACAGATACGCAGTATTTT	CATSLDSSSGRTDTQYF
-	many	TRBV7-2	TRBJ2-1	TGTGCCAGCAGCCCCAGGACTGAGCAGTTCTTC	CASSPRTEQFF
-	many	TRBV15	TRBJ2-7	TGTGCCACCAGCATAGACAGTACCTACGAGCAGTACTTC	CATSIDSTYEQYF
TRBD2	few	TRBV9	TRBJ2-5	TGTGTCAGCAGCCCCCAGCCACTAGCGGGCGGAGAGACCCAGTACTTC	CVSSPQPLAGGETQYF
TRBD2	many	TRBV4-3	TRBJ2-7	TGCGCCAGCAGCCAAACGACTAGCGGGTCCTACGAGCAGTACTTC	CASSQTTSGSYEQYF
-	-	TRBV11-3	TRBJ2-7	TGTGCCAGCAGCTTAGATTCTGGATACGAGCAGTACTTC	CASSLDSGYEQYF
TRBD1	-	TRBV20-1	TRBJ1-1	TGCAGTGCTCGCGGACAGGCAGGTGAAGCTTTCTTT	CSARGQAGEAFF
TRBD1	-	TRBV15	TRBJ2-6	TGTGCCACCAGCAGAGCTTCAGGGGGCCTCTCTGGGGCCAACGTCCTGACTTTC	CATSRASGGLSGANVLTF
-	many	TRBV20-1	TRBJ2-5	TGCAGTGCTAGAGACGGCAACCAAGAGACCCAGTACTTC	CSARDGNQETQYF
-	few	TRBV4-2	TRBJ2-1	TGTGCCAGCAGCCAGGGGCACAGAGGGTACAATGAGCAGTTCTTC	CASSQGHRGYNEQFF
-	few	TRBV20-1	TRBJ2-1	TGCAGTGCTAGACAGGGGGGAGGGGATGAGCAGTTCTTC	CSARQGGGDEQFF
-	-	TRBV7-6	TRBJ2-5	TGTGCCAGCAGCTTAGGGTCCAGTCCGTACCAAGAGACCCAGTACTTC	CASSLGSSPYQETQYF
-	-	TRBV9	TRBJ2-4	TGTGCCAGCAGCCCCAGGGACGAATTGTGGAACATTCAGTACTTC	CASSPRDELWNIQYF
-	-	TRBV29-1	TRBJ2-5	TGCAGCTATTTCGGGGAGTATGAGACCCAGTACTTC	CSYFGEYETQYF
-	many	TRBV7-6	TRBJ2-7	TGTGCCAGCAGCATGACTAGGTGGGAATCCTACGAGCAGTACTTC	CASSMTRWESYEQYF
-	few	TRBV4-3	TRBJ2-7	TGCGCCAGCAGCCAAGAGTGGCGTCCCCCGTACTACGAGCAGTACTTC	CASSQEWRPPYYEQYF
-	few	TRBV6-2/TRBV6-3	TRBJ1-5	TGTGCCAGCAGGCCCCAGGGAGATGGGGGCAATCAGCCCCAGCATTTT	CASRPQGDGGNQPQHF
-	-	TRBV6-4	TRBJ2-6	TGTGCCAGCAGTGAAGACGGGGGAAGCTCTGGGGCCAACGTCCTGACTTTC	CASSEDGGSSGANVLTF
TRBD2	many	TRBV11-2	TRBJ2-3	TGTGCCAGCAGCTTAGATCTTCGCCTAGCGGGCCCCACAGATACGCAGTATTTT	CASSLDLRLAGPTDTQYF
-	few	TRBV28	TRBJ2-5	TGTGCCAGCGCCGGGACTCGTCAGGAGACCCAGTACTTC	CASAGTRQETQYF
TRBD2	few	TRBV7-2	TRBJ2-3	TGTGCCAGCAGCCCGCGGACTAGCGTGGCAGATACGCAGTATTTT	CASSPRTSVADTQYF
-	many	TRBV29-1	TRBJ2-5	TGCAGCGTTGAAGATATAGGGGGGCCGGGGCAAGAGACCCAGTACTTC	CSVEDIGGPGQETQYF
TRBD2	-	TRBV7-2	TRBJ2-2	TGTGCCAGCAGCTTAGGGTTTAGCGGGAGGCGGACCGGGGAGCTGTTTTTT	CASSLGFSGRRTGELFF
TRBD2	few	TRBV5-1	TRBJ2-5	TGCGCCAGCAGCTCCAGTGGGACTAGCCAGGAGACCCAGTACTTC	CASSSSGTSQETQYF
TRBD2	many	TRBV11-2	TRBJ2-3	TGTGCCAGCAGCCTGAGATTGGCACCGGGACTAGCGGGAGGGAGCACAGATACGCAGTATTTT	CASSLRLAPGLAGGSTDTQYF
-	-	TRBV7-2	TRBJ2-4	TGTGCCAGCAGCTGGAGGGGGGACGGCGGCTTAAACATTCAGTACTTC	CASSWRGDGGLNIQYF
-	few	TRBV12-3/TRBV12-4	TRBJ2-7	TGTGCCAGCAGTTTGGTGGCCCCGGTCGAGCAGTACTTC	CASSLVAPVEQYF
TRBD2	few	TRBV7-9	TRBJ2-1	TGTGCCAGCAGCTGGCCGGCGGGAGTAAACGAGCAGTTCTTC	CASSWPAGVNEQFF
TRBD1	few	TRBV28	TRBJ2-6	TGTGCCAGCGGAGCAGGGGGCGCTGGGGCCAACGTCCTGACTTTC	CASGAGGAGANVLTF
TRBD2	few	TRBV24-1	TRBJ2-7	TGTGCCACCAGTGATGGACTAGCGGGAGGGTACTACGAGCAGTACTTC	CATSDGLAGGYYEQYF
TRBD1	-	TRBV12-3/TRBV12-4	TRBJ2-7	TGTGCCAGCGGCCCCGGACAGGGATTCTCCTACGAGCAGTACTTC	CASGPGQGFSYEQYF
TRBD2	many	TRBV5-1	TRBJ2-3	TGCGCCAGCAGCTTGGGGCTAGCGGGGGCCACAGATACGCAGTATTTT	CASSLGLAGATDTQYF
TRBD1	-	TRBV3-1	TRBJ2-5	TGTGCCAGCGGACAGGGAACAGAGACCCAGTACTTC	CASGQGTETQYF
TRBD2	many	TRBV7-2	TRBJ2-1	TGTGCCAGCAGCTTAGCGTCTAGCGGGGGGAGGTATGAGCAGTTCTTC	CASSLASSGGRYEQFF
TRBD1	few	TRBV6-2/TRBV6-3	TRBJ2-7	TGTGCCAGCAGGGATCCGGGACAGGGGACACCGCAGTACTTC	CASRDPGQGTPQYF
-	few	TRBV28	TRBJ2-7	TGTGCCAGCGGCCCAAGACAGCCCTACGAGCAGTACTTC	CASGPRQPYEQYF
-	-	TRBV6-2/TRBV6-3	TRBJ2-3	TGTGCCAGCAGTGCCGGGGGCGACACAGATACGCAGTATTTT	CASSAGGDTDTQYF
-	-	TRBV27	TRBJ2-7	TGTGCCAGCAGTTTATTCGGACAGGGAGGGTACGAGCAGTACTTC	CASSLFGQGGYEQYF
TRBD1	-	TRBV12-3/TRBV12-4	TRBJ2-2	TGTGCCAGCAGGGGGGAAGGACAGGGGGCAACCGGGGAGCTGTTTTTT	CASRGEGQGATGELFF
-	-	TRBV29-1	TRBJ2-7	TGCAGCGTTGAAATTGGTGCCGGGGGGCTCTACGAGCAGTACTTC	CSVEIGAGGLYEQYF
TRBD1	once	TRBV5-1	TRBJ2-7	TGCGCCAGCAGCCCCGGGACAGGGGCCAGCGAGCAGTACTTC	CASSPGTGASEQYF
-	many	TRBV4-2	TRBJ2-3	TGTGCCAGCAGCCAAGCAGGGACTGGGGGAGATACGCAGTATTTT	CASSQAGTGGDTQYF
TRBD2	many	TRBV28	TRBJ2-5	TGTGCCAGCAGTTTATCCGGAAGGAGCGGGAGGTGGGAGACCCAGTACTTC	CASSLSGRSGRWETQYF
-	few	TRBV2	TRBJ2-7	TGTGCCAGCAGTGAAATCGGCATCGCCTACGAGCAGTACTTC	CASSEIGIAYEQYF
-	-	TRBV23-1	TRBJ2-5	TGCGCCAGCAGTCAAGCCACCACGTACCAAGAGACCCAGTACTTC	CASSQATTYQETQYF
-	many	TRBV3-1	TRBJ2-7	TGTGCCAGCAGTCAATCAGGGGACTACGAGCAGTACTTC	CASSQSGDYEQYF
-	few	TRBV6-1	TRBJ1-1	TGTGCCAGCAGGGAAAAAACACAGCTTTCCTTGAACACTGAAGCTTTCTTT	CASREKTQLSLNTEAFF
-	many	TRBV12-3/TRBV12-4	TRBJ2-5	TGTGCCAGTGGGGGCTCCCTGGGGTCGCAAGAGACCCAGTACTTC	CASGGSLGSQETQYF
TRBD1	-	TRBV6-5	TRBJ2-1	TGTGCCAGCAGTTCCCTTATACGGACAGGGAAGTATGAGCAGTTCTTC	CASSSLIRTGKYEQFF
TRBD2	many	TRBV4-1	TRBJ2-3	TGCGCCAGCAGCCCAGTGAAGGGAGGGTCAGATACGCAGTATTTT	CASSPVKGGSDTQYF
-	many	TRBV12-3/TRBV12-4	TRBJ2-1	TGTGCCAGCAGTCCGGGGTCTAGCGTGAAGTTCTTC	CASSPGSSVKFF
TRBD2	few	TRBV11-2	TRBJ2-1	TGTGCCAGCAGCTTAGAAGGTTGGCCTAGCGGATACAATGAGCAGTTCTTC	CASSLEGWPSGYNEQFF
TRBD1	few	TRBV24-1	TRBJ1-2	TGTGCCACCAGTGACCCGACAGGGACACCATACACCTTC	CATSDPTGTPYTF
-	-	TRBV29-1	TRBJ2-3	TGCAGCGCGCGCGACTGGGGGTTGGGTGCAGATACGCAGTATTTT	CSARDWGLGADTQYF
TRBD2	many	TRBV5-1	TRBJ2-1	TGCGCCAGCAGCCGACCCGGGACTAGCGGATACAATGAGCAGTTCTTC	CASSRPGTSGYNEQFF